The 32 T cell receptor beta chains in this list originate from one sample, sequenced in a study of cytomegalovirus exposure and HLA in healthy donors. PCR primers comprised 60 Vbeta and 13 Jbeta primers. The table came from immunoSEQ multiplex PCR; TCRdb's copy has only in-frame clones and leaves some out. This sample has more than 95,000 clones; 60% to 85% occur once, and the top ten carry about 5%. Sequences were obtained from PBMCs. These receptor sequences come from a male donor in good health and CMV-seronegative.

The chain uses TRBV14 and TRBJ1-3; TRBD1 aligns across 7 bases. Unmatched junction bases numbered 7, after V lost 5 bases and J lost 0 bases. Germline V gene data show CDR1 as SGHDN and CDR2 as FVKESK. The CDR3 is 16 amino acids. The CDR3 loop reads CASSSSGTASGNTIYF. CDR3 in DNA: TGTGCCAGCAGCAGCTCCGGGACAGCCTCTGGAAACACCATATATTTT.

Comment on this clone: One junction end does not reproduce the germline sequence, and a read error may be involved. This specimen includes other DNA sequences encoding the same CDR3. The gene calls are TRBV7-9 and TRBJ1-1, with D possibly TRBD1 on 6 matching bases. The length of the CDR3 is 12 residues. Looked up from germline, CDR1 is SEHNR and CDR2 is FQNEAQ (reference sequence). CDR3 DNA sequence: TGTTCCAGCAGCCCCAGGGGCACTGAAGCTTTCTTT. This gives the protein CSSSPRGTEAFF. The variable domain in full, completed from reference TRBV7-9 and TRBJ1-1, reads DTGVSQNPRHKITKRGQNVTFRCDPISEHNRLYWYRQTLGQGPEFLTYFQNEAQLEKSRLLSDRFSAERPKGSFSTLEIQRTEQGDSAMYLCSSSPRGTEAFFGQGTRLTVV.

The table lists this clone with a few counts. The chain has TRBV19 and TRBJ1-3, with D possibly TRBD1 on 6 matching bases. V was trimmed by 6 bases and J by 5 bases, leaving 14 bases between them. Germline loops: CDR1 LNHDA, CDR2 SQIVND (reference sequence). The CDR3 length is 14 residues. The CDR3: CASSPGQLRNTIYF. CDR3 DNA: TGTGCCAGTAGCCCCGGACAGCTCCGAAACACCATATATTTT.

The rearrangement uses TRBV6-5 and TRBJ2-7; 8 bases agree with TRBD2. The trim removed 5 bases at V and 1 base at J, leaving 7 bases unmatched. The CDR3 is 15 amino acids. Germline V gives CDR1 MNHEY, CDR2 SVGAGI. CDR3 region: CASSPAGDGSYEQYF. In DNA, the CDR3 is TGTGCCAGCAGTCCAGCGGGAGATGGTTCCTACGAGCAGTACTTC.

The chain employs TRBV28 and TRBJ1-3, with 7 bases identical to TRBD1. Germline CDR1 is MDHEN and CDR2 is SYDVKM. The CDR3 runs 15 residues. After removal of 3 bases from V and 4 bases from J, the junction contained 6 bases not matched to a gene. The CDR3 protein is CASSFRQGLGNTIYF. The CDR3 bases are TGTGCCAGCAGTTTTCGACAGGGCCTAGGAAACACCATATATTTT.

The CDR3, as DNA: TGTGCCAGCAGCTCCAGCCGGGAGGGGCTCACAGATACGCAGTATTTT. Protein: CASSSSREGLTDTQYF. The chain is built from TRBV7-2 and TRBJ2-3, with TRBD2 identical over 8 bases. This CDR3 is built from 16 residues. With 4 bases clipped from V and 2 bases from J, the junction kept 8 bases outside the gene matches. CDR1 is SGHTA, CDR2 FQGNSA, per germline. The full variable domain, with the rest looked up from reference TRBV7-2 and TRBJ2-3, is GAGVSQSPSNKVTEKGKDVELRCDPISGHTALYWYRQSLGQGLEFLIYFQGNSAPDKSGLPSDRFSAERTGGSVSTLTIQRTQQEDSAVYLCASSSSREGLTDTQYFGPGTRLTVL.

The chain recombines TRBV7-2 with TRBJ2-1, with TRBD2 matching 7 bases. Germline CDR1 SGHTA, CDR2 FQGNSA. There are 16 residues in the CDR3. V was pared by 5 bases and J by 1 base, with 8 bases of the junction left unmatched. CDR3 residues: CASSPFAGVSYNEQFF. The CDR3 DNA follows: TGTGCCAGCAGCCCCTTTGCGGGAGTGTCCTACAATGAGCAGTTCTTC.

The V and J genes are TRBV5-1 and TRBJ2-5, with D maybe TRBD1 (6 bases). Trimming shortened V by 1 base and J by 1 base, and 20 bases separated the two germline ends. This CDR3 comprises 18 residues. Germline V lookup: CDR1 SGHRS, CDR2 YFSETQ. The CDR3 DNA reads TGCGCCAGCAGCTTGTATGACTCCGTCGGACAGTTCCAAGAGACCCAGTACTTC. This sequence encodes CASSLYDSVGQFQETQYF.

This rearrangement joins TRBV7-2 to TRBJ2-1; D is possibly TRBD2 (6 bases). V lost 3 bases and J lost 7, with 13 bases in between. CDR1 SGHTA and CDR2 FQGNSA come from the germline V gene. The CDR3 is 14 residues long. CDR3 sequence: CASSFDGSRNEQFF. Written as DNA, the CDR3 is TGTGCCAGCAGCTTTGACGGGAGCAGGAATGAGCAGTTCTTC.

The chain carries TRBV14 and TRBJ1-5; perhaps TRBD1 as D (5 bases). Germline CDR1 and CDR2: SGHDN and FVKESK. The length of the CDR3 is 12 residues. V was shortened by 3 bases and J by 7 bases, with 7 bases between the two germline ends. CDR3 amino acids: CASSHQGQPQHF. DNA for the CDR3: TGTGCCAGCAGCCATCAGGGACAGCCCCAGCATTTT.

V is TRBV19 and J is TRBJ1-4; D unresolved. The CDR3 loop spans 15 amino acids. Trimming removed 4 bases from V and 8 bases from J, with 17 bases in between. In germline, CDR1 is LNHDA, CDR2 SQIVND (reference sequence). CDR3 sequence: CASSTAKWRMEKLFF. CDR3 DNA sequence: TGTGCCAGTAGTACCGCCAAGTGGAGAATGGAAAAACTGTTTTTT.

The chain recombines TRBV5-1 with TRBJ2-7; TRBD2 matches 9 bases. CDR3 length: 16 amino acids. The junction had 12 bases not matched to a gene; V was cut back by 2 bases and J by 6 bases. The germline V gene encodes CDR1 SGHRS and CDR2 YFSETQ. The DNA for the CDR3 is TGCGCCAGCAGCTTAGGCGGACTAGCGAGAGGGGGCGAGCAGTACTTC. Its protein product is CASSLGGLARGGEQYF.

The rearrangement uses TRBV7-9 and TRBJ2-2; TRBD2 matches at 8 bases. V shed 10 bases and J 5 bases; nucleotides not matched to a gene: 9. The CDR3 consists of 14 residues. The germline V gene has CDR1 SEHNR and CDR2 FQNEAQ (reference sequence). The CDR3 reads CATTPGGRTGELFF. CDR3 in DNA: TGTGCCACGACCCCGGGAGGGAGGACCGGGGAGCTGTTTTTT. The full variable domain, rest sourced from reference TRBV7-9 and TRBJ2-2, is DTGVSQNPRHKITKRGQNVTFRCDPISEHNRLYWYRQTLGQGPEFLTYFQNEAQLEKSRLLSDRFSAERPKGSFSTLEIQRTEQGDSAMYLCATTPGGRTGELFFGEGSRLTVL.

The rearrangement joins TRBV30 to TRBJ2-5; 8 positions agree with TRBD2. CDR3 length: 14 amino acids. Trimming took 2 bases from V and 5 from J; bases not matched to a gene: 7. Germline assignment: CDR1 GTSNPN and CDR2 SVGIG (reference sequence). The CDR3 loop is CAWSTAGAGETQYF. CDR3 coding DNA: TGTGCCTGGAGTACAGCGGGGGCCGGGGAGACCCAGTACTTC.

The chain links TRBV5-6 to TRBJ2-3, with a possible D match to TRBD1 (6 bases). The CDR3 contains 15 residues. Trimming cost V 0 bases and J 2 bases, with 10 bases left between them. CDR1 and CDR2 from the germline V gene are SGHDT and YYEEEE. The CDR3, as DNA: TGTGCCAGCAGCTTGGCCGCAGGGGCCACAGATACGCAGTATTTT. Amino acids: CASSLAAGATDTQYF.

The chain couples TRBV7-3 to TRBJ2-1; D ambiguous. The CDR3 sequence is 15 residues long. Germline CDR1 SGHTA, CDR2 FQGTGA. V was shortened by 2 bases and J by 1 base, with 9 bases between the two germline ends. The CDR3 protein is CASSLGLSSYNEQFF. CDR3 DNA: TGTGCCAGCAGCTTAGGTCTGAGTTCCTACAATGAGCAGTTCTTC.

The chain carries TRBV7-2 and TRBJ2-5, with 11 bases identical to TRBD1. V shed 5 bases and J 4 bases; nucleotides not matched to a gene: 6. The CDR3 has 15 amino acids. Germline loops: CDR1 SGHTA, CDR2 FQGNSA. The CDR3 sequence is CASSTGQGAGETQYF. The CDR3, as DNA: TGTGCCAGCAGCACTGGACAGGGGGCGGGAGAGACCCAGTACTTC. The variable domain in full, completed from reference TRBV7-2 and TRBJ2-5, reads GAGVSQSPSNKVTEKGKDVELRCDPISGHTALYWYRQSLGQGLEFLIYFQGNSAPDKSGLPSDRFSAERTGGSVSTLTIQRTQQEDSAVYLCASSTGQGAGETQYFGPGTRLLVL.

This clone showed up just a few times. The chain combines TRBV18 with TRBJ2-7; 9 bases agree with TRBD1. Germline V lookup: CDR1 KGHSH, CDR2 LQKENI. CDR3 length: 15 amino acids. Trimming at V came to 3 bases and at J to 9 bases, leaving 12 bases not matched to a gene. CDR3 DNA sequence: TGTGCCAGCTCACCCGCTTCGGGACAGGGAAGTCCGCAGTACTTC. This translates into CASSPASGQGSPQYF.

The V call is TRBV27, the J call TRBJ2-5, with TRBD1 matching over 7 bases. The end of the DNA is better explained by TRBJ2-7, so the J call may be wrong. The germline V gene has CDR1 MNHEY and CDR2 SMNVEV (reference sequence). There are 16 residues in the CDR3. CDR3: CASSLSPGTATYEQYF. The CDR3 DNA is TGTGCCAGCAGTCTCAGCCCCGGGACAGCGACCTACGAGCAGTACTTC.

This rearrangement joins TRBV28 to TRBJ1-2; tentative D call: TRBD1 (6 bases). V dropped 8 bases and J dropped 2 bases, with 6 bases sitting between them. The CDR3 extends over 11 amino acids. The V gene's germline CDR1 is MDHEN and CDR2 SYDVKM. Here the CDR3 reads CASQGNYGYTF. The CDR3 DNA follows: TGTGCCAGCCAGGGGAACTATGGCTACACCTTC.

The chain has TRBV15 and TRBJ1-3; 7 nucleotides line up with TRBD1. The germline V gene encodes CDR1 LNHNV and CDR2 YYDKDF (reference sequence). J lost 6 bases, V lost 1 base, and 6 bases had no gene match. The length of the CDR3 is 15 residues. The chain's CDR3 is CATSRGQGEENTIYF. The CDR3 coding sequence is TGTGCCACCAGCAGAGGACAGGGAGAGGAAAACACCATATATTTT.

V usage is TRBV2 and J usage is TRBJ2-5, with 7 bases fitting TRBD2. The CDR3 is 20 amino acids. Germline loops: CDR1 SNHLY, CDR2 FYNNEI. The trim removed 2 bases at V and 5 bases at J, leaving 23 bases unmatched. Written as DNA, the CDR3 is TGTGCCAGCAGTGAATGGGGGGGAAGGGAATCTCTTATGCTAGGGGAGACCCAGTACTTC. Its protein product is CASSEWGGRESLMLGETQYF. The variable domain in full, with the rest retrieved from reference TRBV2 and TRBJ2-5, is EPEVTQTPSHQVTQMGQEVILRCVPISNHLYFYWYRQILGQKVEFLVSFYNNEISEKSEIFDDQFSVERPDGSNFTLKIRSTKLEDSAMYFCASSEWGGRESLMLGETQYFGPGTRLLVL.

The chain has TRBV27 and TRBJ1-1, with D unresolved. Per germline, CDR1 MNHEY and CDR2 SMNVEV (reference sequence). The CDR3 is 13 amino acids. Trimming cost V 5 bases and J 6 bases, with 13 bases left between them. In DNA form, the CDR3 reads TGTGCCAGCAGTCCGATGGGCACTGCTGAAGCTTTCTTT. This codes for CASSPMGTAEAFF.

This sequence joins TRBV5-1 and TRBJ2-2; a weak D match, TRBD2 (5 bases). The germline V gene encodes CDR1 SGHRS and CDR2 YFSETQ. Trimming stripped 4 bases from V and 6 bases from J, with 16 bases between. The CDR3 consists of 15 residues. The CDR3 nucleotides are TGCGCCAGCAGCCCGGACTCTTACACCGCCGGGGAGCTGTTTTTT. Translating it yields CASSPDSYTAGELFF. Based on the CDR3 plus reference TRBV5-1 and TRBJ2-2, the full variable domain is KAGVTQTPRYLIKTRGQQVTLSCSPISGHRSVSWYQQTPGQGLQFLFEYFSETQRNKGNFPGRFSGRQFSNSRSEMNVSTLELGDSALYLCASSPDSYTAGELFFGEGSRLTVL.

This rearrangement joins TRBV4-2 to TRBJ2-7; 10 bases fit TRBD1. The CDR3 totals 18 residues. CDR1 is LGHNA and CDR2 is YNFKEQ in the germline V gene. Trimming took 4 bases from V and 2 from J; bases not matched to a gene: 14. CDR3 loop: CASSPRSLGQGMTYEQYF. The CDR3 coding sequence is TGTGCCAGCAGCCCAAGGTCCCTGGGACAGGGGATGACCTACGAGCAGTACTTC.

The rearrangement links TRBV4-2 to TRBJ2-1, with 15 bases aligning to TRBD2. Germline CDR1 LGHNA, CDR2 YNFKEQ. With 4 bases clipped from V and 6 bases from J, the junction kept 7 bases outside the gene matches. The CDR3 covers 17 residues. CDR3 sequence (DNA): TGTGCCAGCAGCCTTACTGGACTAGCGGGAGGGGGCAATGAGCAGTTCTTC. Translating gives CASSLTGLAGGGNEQFF.

The chain has TRBV19 and TRBJ2-7; TRBD2 is a possible D gene (7 bases). Germline lookup yields CDR1 LNHDA and CDR2 SQIVND (reference sequence). Trimming stripped 5 bases from V and 5 bases from J, with 31 bases between. CDR3 length: 19 amino acids. This CDR3 is CASSSTTAWGGGSPHEQYF. The CDR3 nucleotides are TGTGCCAGTAGTTCTACGACAGCTTGGGGGGGCGGGAGCCCCCACGAGCAGTACTTC.

The chain joins TRBV9 to TRBJ2-7; TRBD2 matches at 8 bases. CDR3 length equals 14 residues. V shed 4 bases and J 4 bases; nucleotides not matched to a gene: 7. CDR1 and CDR2 from the germline V gene are SGDLS and YYNGEE. The CDR3 here is CASSRETSAYEQYF. CDR3 DNA sequence: TGTGCCAGCAGCCGGGAGACTAGCGCATACGAGCAGTACTTC.

The rearrangement joins TRBV10-1 to TRBJ2-7, with a possible D match to TRBD2 (6 bases). The CDR3 has 14 residues. V lost 4 bases and J 3 bases, leaving 13 bases between the germline ends. Looked up from germline, CDR1 is WNHNN and CDR2 is SYGVQD (reference sequence). DNA for the CDR3: TGCGCCAGCAGTGGGACTACTTCCTTCTACGAGCAGTACTTC. Amino acids: CASSGTTSFYEQYF.

This chain joins TRBV7-3 and TRBJ2-1; 9 nucleotides line up with TRBD2. The CDR3 is 15 residues long. Germline loops: CDR1 SGHTA, CDR2 FQGTGA. V lost 5 bases and J lost 8; bases outside the gene matches: 10. The CDR3 is CASSPMAGGGYEQFF. CDR3 DNA: TGTGCCAGCAGCCCCATGGCGGGAGGGGGATATGAGCAGTTCTTC.

The V gene is TRBV11-3, the J gene TRBJ1-1; no reliable D call. From germline, CDR1 is SGHNT and CDR2 YENEEA. The CDR3 is 13 amino acids. V shed 0 bases and J shed 5 bases, with 7 bases lying between them. Here the CDR3 DNA reads TGTGCCAGCAGCTTAGATCCAGGAACTGAAGCTTTCTTT. Its protein product is CASSLDPGTEAFF.

The chain couples TRBV5-4 to TRBJ2-7, with D perhaps matching TRBD2 (5 bases). Trimming shortened V by 2 bases and J by 9 bases, and 24 bases separated the two germline ends. Germline CDR1 and CDR2: SGHNT and YYREEE (reference sequence). The CDR3 has 16 amino acids. CDR3 DNA: TGTGCCAGCAGCTTTTACGAGCAGGAGACCCTTCGGGGGCAGTACTTC. This codes for CASSFYEQETLRGQYF.